What follows is one TCR beta chain and its context. Template material for TCR beta VDJ and CDR3 profiling consisted of genomic DNA. TCRdb itself ran the reads through MiXCR, one entry per CDR3 protein. Among about 200,000 distinct CDR3 sequences listed, about 60% were seen once. The sample comes from a study of CD8+CD57+ T cells in acquired aplastic anemia. Sequenced patients had shown CD8+CD57+ cell expansion by flow cytometry. The patients, all of them, had severe acquired aplastic anemia. The CDR3 totals 8 residues. The germline V gene encodes CDR1 SGHDT and CDR2 YYEEEE. V lost 3 bases to trimming and J lost 11 bases, with 0 bases between them.

Sequencing input: sorted CD4+, CD8+, or CD8+CD57+ T cells (not recorded which) from PBMCs. This TCR came from a human donor with aplastic anemia. The rearrangement links TRBV5-6 to TRBJ1-5; no reliable D call. The DNA of the CDR3 is TGTGCCAGCAGCTCCCAGCATTTT. Residues: CASSSQHF.